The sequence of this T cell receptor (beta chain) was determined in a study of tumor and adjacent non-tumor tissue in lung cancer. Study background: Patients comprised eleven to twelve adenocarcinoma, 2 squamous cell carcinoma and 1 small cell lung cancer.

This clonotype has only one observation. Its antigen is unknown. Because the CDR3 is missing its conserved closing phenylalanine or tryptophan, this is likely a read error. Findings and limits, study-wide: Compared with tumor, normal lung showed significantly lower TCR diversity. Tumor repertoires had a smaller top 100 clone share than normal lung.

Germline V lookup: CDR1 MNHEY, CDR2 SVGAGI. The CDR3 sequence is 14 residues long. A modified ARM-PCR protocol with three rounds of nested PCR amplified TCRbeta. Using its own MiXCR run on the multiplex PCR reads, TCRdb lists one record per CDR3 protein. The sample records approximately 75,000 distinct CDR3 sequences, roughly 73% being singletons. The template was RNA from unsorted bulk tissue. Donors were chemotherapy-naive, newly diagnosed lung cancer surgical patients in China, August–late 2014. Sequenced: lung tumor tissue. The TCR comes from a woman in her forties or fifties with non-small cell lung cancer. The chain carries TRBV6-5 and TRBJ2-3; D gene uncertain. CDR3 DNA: TGTGCCAGCAGTTACTCGAGAATGCCAGACACGCAGTATTTA. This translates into CASSYSRMPDTQYL.